A single sample gave rise to the 19 T cell receptor beta chains below, sequenced in a study of T cells in localized non-small cell lung cancer. TCRdb keeps only in-frame clones here, not all; method: immunoSEQ multiplex PCR. The sample comprises almost 65,000 clones, 85% to 90% of which are singletons, and almost 2% rests with the top ten. The specimen was peripheral blood, collected before any cancer treatment. The receptors here all came from a woman aged 35 to 69 with stage I lung adenocarcinoma.

This clone has only one observation. The V gene is TRBV15, the J gene TRBJ2-7; 14 bases are shared with TRBD2. The CDR3 is 19 residues long. The V and J ends lost 0 bases and 0 bases, in that order; junction bases with no gene match: 7. Germline assignment: CDR1 LNHNV and CDR2 YYDKDF (reference sequence). The CDR3 bases are TGTGCCACCAGCAGAGATAAGGGACTAGCGGGAGCCCTCTCCTACGAGCAGTACTTC. Encoded protein: CATSRDKGLAGALSYEQYF. The variable domain in full, with the rest retrieved from reference TRBV15 and TRBJ2-7, is DAMVIQNPRYQVTQFGKPVTLSCSQTLNHNVMYWYQQKSSQAPKLLFHYYDKDFNNEADTPDNFQSRRPNTSFCFLDIRSPGLGDTAMYLCATSRDKGLAGALSYEQYFGPGTRLTVT.

The chain employs TRBV5-1 and TRBJ2-2; weak D call: TRBD1 (6 bases). The CDR3 has 15 residues. CDR1 and CDR2 from the germline V gene are SGHRS and YFSETQ. V was trimmed by 2 bases and J by 1 base, leaving 9 bases between them. The CDR3 reads CASSFRDKNTGELFF. The DNA of the CDR3 is TGCGCCAGCAGCTTCCGGGACAAGAACACCGGGGAGCTGTTTTTT.

The chain joins TRBV19 to TRBJ2-7; the match to TRBD2 covers 14 bases. V shed 5 bases and J 6 bases; nucleotides not matched to a gene: 6. This CDR3 has 15 residues. Germline assignment: CDR1 LNHDA and CDR2 SQIVND (reference sequence). The CDR3 DNA is TGTGCCAGTAGTCTGGGGACTAGCGGGAGTACCGAGCAGTACTTC. The encoded protein is CASSLGTSGSTEQYF. The variable domain in full, with the rest retrieved from reference TRBV19 and TRBJ2-7, is DGGITQSPKYLFRKEGQNVTLSCEQNLNHDAMYWYRQDPGQGLRLIYYSQIVNDFQKGDIAEGYSVSREKKESFPLTVTSAQKNPTAFYLCASSLGTSGSTEQYFGPGTRLTVT.

The chain links TRBV7-8 to TRBJ1-3; D is ambiguous. The CDR3 contains 11 residues. Trimming took off 3 bases at V and 6 bases at J, with 3 bases between the two ends. CDR1 and CDR2 from the germline V gene are SGHVS and FQNEAQ. CDR3 coding DNA: TGTGCCAGCAGCTTCACAAACACCATATATTTT. Its protein is CASSFTNTIYF.

V is TRBV2 and J is TRBJ2-3; 9 bases are shared with TRBD2. V lost 6 bases to trimming and J lost 11 bases; unmatched junction nucleotides: 6. The CDR3 is 12 residues long. Germline V gene sequence: CDR1 SNHLY, CDR2 FYNNEI. CDR3 residues: CASRLAGEGQYF. The CDR3 coding sequence is TGTGCCAGCAGATTAGCGGGGGAGGGGCAGTATTTT.

The rearrangement joins TRBV18 to TRBJ2-7; unclear D gene. Germline CDR1 and CDR2: KGHSH and LQKENI. V lost 6 bases, J lost 3 bases, and 12 bases lay in between. The CDR3 covers 13 residues. CDR3 DNA sequence: TGTGCCAGCTCCACCCAAGCAAACTACGAGCAGTACTTC. It specifies CASSTQANYEQYF.

The V call is TRBV7-2, the J call TRBJ2-3; no clear D gene. V shed 5 bases and J shed 0 bases, with 6 bases lying between them. CDR3 length: 13 residues. Germline assignment: CDR1 SGHTA and CDR2 FQGNSA. The CDR3 DNA sequence: TGTGCCAGCAGCCAAGGAAGCACAGATACGCAGTATTTT. It specifies CASSQGSTDTQYF.

The chain combines TRBV10-3 with TRBJ1-1; tentatively, D is TRBD1 (6 bases). The germline V gene has CDR1 ENHRY and CDR2 SYGVKD. The CDR3 sequence is 14 residues long. Deletions cut 3 bases from V and 2 bases from J, with 10 bases between. The CDR3 loop is CAISEQGRNTEAFF. The CDR3 nucleotides read TGTGCCATCAGTGAACAGGGAAGAAACACTGAAGCTTTCTTT.

V usage is TRBV10-2 and J usage is TRBJ1-1; 8 bases match TRBD1. Germline trimming cut 6 bases from V and 6 bases from J; bases unmatched to any gene: 6. This CDR3 is built from 13 residues. Germline values: CDR1 WSHSY, CDR2 SAAADI. CDR3 in amino acids: CASSRDRLAEAFF. The CDR3 region has the DNA TGCGCCAGCAGCCGGGACAGGTTGGCTGAAGCTTTCTTT.

This clone came up a few times. The rearrangement uses TRBV11-2 and TRBJ1-4; D is ambiguous. The V and J ends lost 2 bases and 2 bases respectively, with 3 bases between them. Germline-derived CDR1 and CDR2 are SGHAT and FQNNGV. This CDR3 has 13 amino acids. CDR3 DNA: TGTGCCAGCAGCTTAACTACTAATGAAAAACTGTTTTTT. This sequence encodes CASSLTTNEKLFF.

This chain connects TRBV7-9 to TRBJ2-7, with 9 bases that match TRBD1. The CDR3 is made up of 15 amino acids. In germline, CDR1 is SEHNR, CDR2 FQNEAQ (reference sequence). J lost 2 bases, V lost 5 bases, and 7 bases had no gene match. This chain's CDR3 is CASSVGTGTPYEQYF. The DNA of the CDR3 is TGTGCCAGCAGCGTTGGGACAGGGACCCCCTACGAGCAGTACTTC.

This clone was observed a single time. V gene TRBV7-2 combines with J gene TRBJ1-2, with TRBD1 as a possible D gene (5 bases). The germline gives CDR1 SGHTA, CDR2 FQGNSA. The CDR3 sequence is 12 residues long. Trimming took off 3 bases at V and 6 bases at J, with 8 bases between the two ends. CDR3 sequence reads: CASSFRGDGYTF. The DNA of the CDR3 is TGTGCCAGCAGCTTCCGGGGGGATGGCTACACCTTC.

This clone was recorded only once. V and J are TRBV5-4 and TRBJ2-5; 8 bases agree with TRBD2. This CDR3 is 16 amino acids long. V shed 0 bases, J shed 0 bases, and the junction held 4 bases outside the gene matches. CDR1 and CDR2 from the germline V gene are SGHNT and YYREEE (reference sequence). This chain's CDR3 is CASSLGLARNQETQYF. In nucleotides, the CDR3 is TGTGCCAGCAGCTTGGGACTAGCGAGGAACCAAGAGACCCAGTACTTC. Using reference TRBV5-4 and TRBJ2-5 for the parts outside the CDR3, the full variable domain is ETGVTQSPTHLIKTRGQQVTLRCSSQSGHNTVSWYQQALGQGPQFIFQYYREEENGRGNFPPRFSGLQFPNYSSELNVNALELDDSALYLCASSLGLARNQETQYFGPGTRLLVL.

The rearrangement links TRBV7-9 to TRBJ2-2; no clear D gene. V was pared by 3 bases and J by 5 bases, with 7 bases between. The germline gives CDR1 SEHNR, CDR2 FQNEAQ (reference sequence). The CDR3 sequence is 13 residues long. The CDR3: CASSLASTGELFF. The DNA for the CDR3 is TGTGCCAGCAGCTTGGCTAGTACCGGGGAGCTGTTTTTT. Full variable domain (missing parts from reference TRBV7-9 and TRBJ2-2): DTGVSQNPRHKITKRGQNVTFRCDPISEHNRLYWYRQTLGQGPEFLTYFQNEAQLEKSRLLSDRFSAERPKGSFSTLEIQRTEQGDSAMYLCASSLASTGELFFGEGSRLTVL.

The V call is TRBV7-9, the J call TRBJ2-2; D is unclear. Germline CDR1 is SEHNR and CDR2 is FQNEAQ (reference sequence). The CDR3 consists of 16 residues. Trimming removed 1 base from V and 0 bases from J, with 9 bases in between. The CDR3 region is CASSLGSSTNTGELFF. Here the CDR3 DNA reads TGTGCCAGCAGCTTAGGGAGCTCGACGAACACCGGGGAGCTGTTTTTT.

CDR3 bases: TGTGCCAGCACCCGGACAGGGGGACATGGCTACACCTTC. It encodes CASTRTGGHGYTF. The chain combines TRBV6-5 with TRBJ1-2; 10 bases line up with TRBD1. The V gene's germline CDR1 is MNHEY and CDR2 SVGAGI. Losses at the gene ends were 7 bases for V and 6 bases for J; bases not matched to a gene: 5. The CDR3 extends over 13 amino acids.

This clone has just one count. This chain uses TRBV5-1 with TRBJ1-4; D is ambiguous. V lost 6 bases to trimming and J lost 8 bases, with 8 bases between them. Germline-derived CDR1 and CDR2 are SGHRS and YFSETQ. The CDR3 runs 11 residues. CDR3 nucleotide sequence: TGCGCCAGCAAGGGAGAGGAAAAACTGTTTTTT. It yields the protein CASKGEEKLFF.

This chain joins TRBV19 and TRBJ1-4, with 9 bases lining up with TRBD1. Germline trimming cut 0 bases from V and 7 bases from J; bases unmatched to any gene: 3. The CDR3 consists of 15 residues. Germline lookup yields CDR1 LNHDA and CDR2 SQIVND (reference sequence). DNA for the CDR3: TGTGCCAGTAGTATAGAGGGACAGGGTGGTGAAAAACTGTTTTTT. Translation gives CASSIEGQGGEKLFF.

This clone was seen a single time. The chain combines TRBV18 with TRBJ1-4; 7 bases are a match to TRBD1. Germline loops: CDR1 KGHSH, CDR2 LQKENI. The CDR3 has 16 amino acids. V trimming: 0 bases; J trimming: 7 bases; junction bases outside the gene matches: 8. The CDR3 is CASSPPPTGQGEKLFF. As DNA, the CDR3 is TGTGCCAGCTCACCACCCCCGACAGGGCAGGGTGAAAAACTGTTTTTT. The full variable domain, its missing parts supplied by reference TRBV18 and TRBJ1-4, is NAGVMQNPRHLVRRRGQEARLRCSPMKGHSHVYWYRQLPEEGLKFMVYLQKENIIDESGMPKERFSAEFPKEGPSILRIQQVVRGDSAAYFCASSPPPTGQGEKLFFGSGTQLSVL.